These 9 T cell receptor beta chains share one sample of origin, sequenced in a study of cytomegalovirus exposure and HLA in healthy donors. Profiled with immunoSEQ multiplex PCR; TCRdb holds only in-frame clones, not every one. The profile shows 150,000 to 180,000 clones, 70% to 90% of them singletons. The sequencing input was PBMCs. Receptors were obtained from a human donor in good health.

This chain connects TRBV28 to TRBJ2-7; 11 bases line up with TRBD2. This CDR3 spans 15 amino acids. The ends lost 10 bases at V and 3 bases at J; junction bases unmatched: 11. Germline V CDR1 and CDR2: MDHEN, SYDVKM. CDR3 DNA sequence: TGTGCCACCCTAGGGACTAGCGGAGGTTTCTACGAGCAGTACTTC. Its protein is CATLGTSGGFYEQYF.

The rearrangement joins TRBV18 to TRBJ2-1, with a possible D match to TRBD2 (6 bases). Germline values: CDR1 KGHSH, CDR2 LQKENI. CDR3 length equals 13 residues. The ends were cut back, 2 bases at V and 9 bases at J, with 11 bases in the middle. The CDR3, as DNA: TGTGCCAGCTCACCAAACAACGGGGGTGAGCAGTTCTTC. It translates to CASSPNNGGEQFF.

The DNA of the CDR3 is TGTGCCAGCCGGGGGGAACTAGCCAAAAACATTCAGTACTTC. This gives the protein CASRGELAKNIQYF. The chain joins TRBV27 to TRBJ2-4, with 7 bases aligning to TRBD2. The germline CDR1 and CDR2 sequences are MNHEY and SMNVEV (reference sequence). This CDR3 is built from 14 residues. The V gene end was trimmed by 8 bases and the J gene end by 0 bases; junction bases not matched to a gene: 4.

V and J are TRBV5-6 and TRBJ2-3; TRBD2 might be the D (6 bases). V lost 1 base and J 11 bases, leaving 14 bases between the germline ends. In germline, CDR1 is SGHDT, CDR2 YYEEEE. The CDR3 contains 13 residues. This chain's CDR3 is CASSLSGGMGQYF. The DNA for the CDR3 is TGTGCCAGCAGCTTGTCCGGAGGGATGGGGCAGTATTTT.

The V call is TRBV5-1, the J call TRBJ1-1, with D perhaps matching TRBD1 (5 bases). Germline V gene sequence: CDR1 SGHRS, CDR2 YFSETQ. This CDR3 has 16 residues. Trimming shortened V by 0 bases and J by 2 bases, and 14 bases separated the two germline ends. The CDR3 bases are TGCGCCAGCAGCTTGGCGGGGACGGGACTCAACACTGAAGCTTTCTTT. Translated: CASSLAGTGLNTEAFF.

J is TRBJ2-1 and V is TRBV11-3; 7 bases align to TRBD1. The germline gives CDR1 SGHNT, CDR2 YENEEA. The CDR3 consists of 14 residues. V was clipped by 1 base and J by 4 bases; unmatched bases: 1. The chain's CDR3 is CASSLGGQYNEQFF. The DNA of the CDR3 is TGTGCCAGCAGCTTAGGGGGACAGTACAATGAGCAGTTCTTC.

This clone has only one observation. The chain links TRBV4-1 to TRBJ2-5; D gene unclear. Trimming stripped 1 base from V and 4 bases from J, with 7 bases between. From germline, CDR1 is MGHRA and CDR2 YSYEKL. The CDR3 is 13 amino acids. The chain's CDR3 is CASSQALSETQYF. The CDR3 DNA reads as TGCGCCAGCAGCCAAGCTCTGTCAGAGACCCAGTACTTC.

This chain connects TRBV5-4 to TRBJ2-1, with 13 positions matching TRBD2. The CDR3 has 15 residues. Unmatched junction bases numbered 4, after V lost 2 bases and J lost 8 bases. The germline V gene has CDR1 SGHNT and CDR2 YYREEE (reference sequence). The CDR3 nucleotides read TGTGCCAGCAGCTTTCGGACTAGCGGGAGAGATGAGCAGTTCTTC. This translates into CASSFRTSGRDEQFF. The whole variable domain, remainder taken from reference TRBV5-4 and TRBJ2-1, is ETGVTQSPTHLIKTRGQQVTLRCSSQSGHNTVSWYQQALGQGPQFIFQYYREEENGRGNFPPRFSGLQFPNYSSELNVNALELDDSALYLCASSFRTSGRDEQFFGPGTRLTVL.

This clone appeared a single time. The genes are TRBV6-4 and TRBJ2-1, with 7 positions matching TRBD2. The CDR3 spans 14 residues. The V segment lost 5 bases and the J segment 7 bases; nucleotides outside the gene matches: 8. Germline CDR1 MRHNA, CDR2 SNTAGT. In DNA form, the CDR3 reads TGTGCCAGCAGTCCGAGCGGGGCTTTAAATGAGCAGTTCTTC. This encodes CASSPSGALNEQFF.